What follows are 9 T cell receptor beta chains derived from one specimen sequenced in a study of blood T cell repertoires in COVID-19. Generated by immunoSEQ multiplex PCR, the TCRdb table keeps only in-frame clones and is missing some. The sample lists 250,000 or so clones; almost 90% were seen once. Sequencing input: peripheral blood. The receptors here all came from a man aged 80 or over with acute or convalescent COVID-19.

V gene TRBV5-4 combines with J gene TRBJ2-3; 9 bases match TRBD2. The trim removed 6 bases at V and 4 bases at J, leaving 12 bases unmatched. Germline-derived CDR1 and CDR2 are SGHNT and YYREEE (reference sequence). The CDR3 covers 16 residues. The CDR3 region is CASTRGSGGLADTQYF. The CDR3 nucleotides read TGTGCCAGCACCCGGGGGAGCGGGGGGTTAGCAGATACGCAGTATTTT.

The chain carries TRBV20-1 and TRBJ2-1; D is perhaps TRBD2 (5 bases). The CDR3 sequence is 13 residues long. V was clipped by 3 bases and J by 7 bases, with 13 bases between them. The germline gives CDR1 DFQATT, CDR2 SNEGSKA (reference sequence). CDR3: CSASKDWENEQFF. Here the CDR3 DNA reads TGCAGTGCTAGTAAGGACTGGGAGAATGAGCAGTTCTTC.

The chain has TRBV3-1 (or the pseudogene TRBV3-2) and TRBJ1-2; possible D gene TRBD1, 6 bases. Trimming left V 1 base short and J 0 bases short, with 12 bases between. Germline V CDR1 and CDR2: LGHDT, YNNKEL (reference sequence). The CDR3 covers 16 residues. The DNA of the CDR3 is TGTGCCAGCAGCCAAGGTTGGGACACATCTAACTATGGCTACACCTTC. Its protein is CASSQGWDTSNYGYTF.

The sample holds one count of this clone. The rearrangement uses TRBV7-2 and TRBJ2-5, with D perhaps matching TRBD2 (6 bases). CDR1 and CDR2 (germline): SGHTA, FQGNSA. CDR3 length equals 13 residues. Trimming pared 3 bases from V and 5 bases from J, leaving 10 bases between. This CDR3 reads CASSLGGLETQYF. CDR3 DNA sequence: TGTGCCAGCAGCTTGGGGGGATTGGAGACCCAGTACTTC.

The chain employs TRBV6-6 and TRBJ2-2; 14 bases are a match to TRBD2. The CDR3 sequence is 14 residues long. CDR1 MNHNY and CDR2 SVGAGI come from the germline V gene (reference sequence). Germline trimming cut 7 bases from V and 7 bases from J; bases unmatched to any gene: 2. This CDR3 is CASIGLAGGGELFF. In nucleotides, the CDR3 is TGTGCCAGCATCGGACTAGCGGGGGGCGGGGAGCTGTTTTTT.

The chain joins TRBV7-3 to TRBJ1-2; D may be TRBD1 (5 bases). Per the germline V gene, CDR1 is SGHTA and CDR2 is FQGTGA. V shed 1 base and J shed 6 bases, with 12 bases lying between them. This CDR3 region has 14 residues. Here the CDR3 DNA reads TGTGCCAGCAGCTTAAATGCAGGGTCGAATGGCTACACCTTC. It encodes CASSLNAGSNGYTF.

This sequence joins TRBV14 and TRBJ1-1; no clear D gene. Deletions cut 4 bases from V and 8 bases from J, with 20 bases between. This CDR3 spans 15 amino acids. CDR1 is SGHDN and CDR2 is FVKESK in the germline V gene. The CDR3 protein is CASSPGRRTAAEAFF. The CDR3 DNA follows: TGTGCCAGCAGCCCCGGGAGGCGGACCGCCGCCGAAGCTTTCTTT.

With regard to this clone: Other nucleotide sequences in the sample specify the same CDR3. This chain uses TRBV11-2 with TRBJ2-1, with 10 bases aligning to TRBD2. Trimming at V came to 1 base and at J to 9 bases, leaving 6 bases not matched to a gene. The CDR3 extends over 15 amino acids. Per germline, CDR1 SGHAT and CDR2 FQNNGV. As DNA, the CDR3 is TGTGCCAGCAGCTTAGTTACTAGCGGGATCGGTGAGCAGTTCTTC. This translates into CASSLVTSGIGEQFF.

This chain connects TRBV9 to TRBJ1-3; 8 bases map to TRBD1. The V gene's germline CDR1 is SGDLS and CDR2 YYNGEE. The length of the CDR3 is 15 residues. V lost 3 bases to trimming and J lost 4 bases; unmatched junction nucleotides: 6. In DNA, the CDR3 is TGTGCCAGCAGCGAAGGACAGGGATCAGGAAACACCATATATTTT. Amino acids: CASSEGQGSGNTIYF.